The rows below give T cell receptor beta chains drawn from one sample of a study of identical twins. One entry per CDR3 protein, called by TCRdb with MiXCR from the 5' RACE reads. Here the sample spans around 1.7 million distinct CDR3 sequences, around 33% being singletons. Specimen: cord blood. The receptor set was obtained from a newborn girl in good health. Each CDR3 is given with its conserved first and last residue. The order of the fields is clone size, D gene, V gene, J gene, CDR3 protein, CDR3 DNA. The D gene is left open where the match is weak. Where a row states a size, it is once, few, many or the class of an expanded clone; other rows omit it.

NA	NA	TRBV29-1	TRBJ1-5	CSVAQGGGTPQHF	TGCAGCGTCGCACAGGGAGGGGGGACGCCCCAGCATTTT
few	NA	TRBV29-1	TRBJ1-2	CSVVWGPYGYTF	TGCAGCGTTGTATGGGGGCCGTATGGCTACACCTTC
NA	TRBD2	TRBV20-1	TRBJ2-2	CSARLAGHTGELFF	TGCAGTGCTAGGCTAGCGGGACACACCGGGGAGCTGTTTTTT
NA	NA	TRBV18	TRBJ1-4	CASSPISGTTNEKLFF	TGTGCCAGCTCACCCATATCCGGGACAACTAATGAAAAACTGTTTTTT
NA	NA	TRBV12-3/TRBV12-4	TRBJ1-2	CASSLAGANGYTF	TGTGCCAGCAGTTTAGCCGGGGCCAATGGCTACACCTTC
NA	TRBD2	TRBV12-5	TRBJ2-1	CASGFRLAGGPPLGQFF	TGTGCTAGTGGTTTCAGGCTAGCGGGAGGCCCACCATTGGGGCAGTTCTTC
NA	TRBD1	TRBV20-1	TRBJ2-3	CSASWTSRTGRMQYF	TGCAGTGCTAGCTGGACATCTAGGACAGGGCGCATGCAGTATTTT
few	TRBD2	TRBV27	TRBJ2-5	CASSFEREGLETQYF	TGTGCCAGCAGTTTCGAGCGGGAGGGCCTGGAGACCCAGTACTTC
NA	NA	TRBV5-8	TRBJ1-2	CASSETDYEGYTF	TGTGCCAGCAGTGAGACAGATTATGAGGGCTACACCTTC
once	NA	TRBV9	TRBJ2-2	CASSVDLKNTGELFF	TGTGCCAGCAGCGTAGACTTGAAGAACACCGGGGAGCTGTTTTTT
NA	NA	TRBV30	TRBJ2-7	CAWSPGHEQYF	TGTGCCTGGTCTCCGGGACACGAGCAGTACTTC
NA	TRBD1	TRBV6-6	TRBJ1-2	CASSNRGRKANYGYTF	TGTGCCAGCAGTAACAGGGGGCGTAAAGCTAACTATGGCTACACCTTC
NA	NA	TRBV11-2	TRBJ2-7	CASSPTWGQTSSYEQYF	TGTGCCAGCAGCCCCACGTGGGGACAAACCTCCTCCTACGAGCAGTACTTC
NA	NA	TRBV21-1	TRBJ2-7	CASSKRTGLAGEGYEQYF	TGTGCCAGCAGCAAACGGACAGGACTAGCGGGAGAGGGCTACGAGCAGTACTTC
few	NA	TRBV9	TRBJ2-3	CASSVGAGKDTQYF	TGTGCCAGCAGCGTAGGTGCGGGGAAGGATACGCAGTATTTT
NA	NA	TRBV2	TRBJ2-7	CASSFKIDEQYF	TGTGCCAGCAGCTTTAAGATAGACGAGCAGTACTTC
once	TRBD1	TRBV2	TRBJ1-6	CATDRTILQNSPLHF	TGTGCCACGGACAGGACGATCCTTCAGAATTCACCCCTCCACTTT
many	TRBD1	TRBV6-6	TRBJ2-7	CASKTGQGSYEQYF	TGTGCCAGCAAGACCGGACAGGGGTCCTACGAGCAGTACTTC
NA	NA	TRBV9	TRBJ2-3	CASSVRPSGGIYTDTQYF	TGTGCCAGCAGCGTAAGGCCCTCGGGCGGGATATACACAGATACGCAGTATTTT
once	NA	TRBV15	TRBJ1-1	CATSSGGRRPEAFF	TGTGCCACCAGCAGTGGGGGGCGACGACCTGAAGCTTTCTTT
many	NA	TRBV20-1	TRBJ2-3	CSAADARTDTQYF	TGCAGTGCTGCAGATGCCCGAACAGATACGCAGTATTTT
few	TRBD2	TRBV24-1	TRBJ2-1	CATSVGLDRSNEQFF	TGTGCCACCAGTGTGGGACTAGATCGGTCCAATGAGCAGTTCTTC